This TCR beta chain derives from a study of glioma-infiltrating T cells after dendritic cell vaccination. Germline loops: CDR1 SGHRS, CDR2 YFSETQ. V lost 4 bases and J lost 4, with 14 bases in between. This CDR3 is built from 14 residues. The time point denotes: after dendritic cell vaccination, including at tumor progression/relapse. TCRdb's copy holds only in-frame clones and misses some; the assay was immunoSEQ multiplex PCR. Among tens of thousands of clones listed, around four fifths were seen once. The sequences come from blood, collected after dendritic cell vaccination. This receptor was obtained from a human donor with glioblastoma. The chain uses TRBV5-1 and TRBJ1-2, with D possibly matching TRBD1 (6 bases). The CDR3 coding sequence is TGCGCCAGCAGCCCGAATGGGGGCCTCTATGGCTACACCTTC. Translation gives CASSPNGGLYGYTF. The variable domain in full, with the rest retrieved from reference TRBV5-1 and TRBJ1-2, is KAGVTQTPRYLIKTRGQQVTLSCSPISGHRSVSWYQQTPGQGLQFLFEYFSETQRNKGNFPGRFSGRQFSNSRSEMNVSTLELGDSALYLCASSPNGGLYGYTFGSGTRLTVV.